A selection of T cell receptor beta chains follows, all from one sample in a study of early T cells in non-severe SARS-CoV-2 infection. From the 5' RACE reads, TCRdb called clonotypes with MiXCR, one entry per CDR3 protein. The sample holds about 20,000 distinct CDR3 sequences, 3% to 4.5% seen once. Material: whole blood. These receptors came from an adult who was a healthcare worker with PCR-confirmed SARS-CoV-2 infection or an uninfected control (not recorded which). The CDR3 runs from the conserved cysteine through the conserved F or W. Expanded clones are given a class, and other clones once, few, many or no size at all.

clone_size	v_call	j_call	cdr3_aa
many	TRBV6-1	TRBJ1-4	CASSEAQGPFNEKLFF
many	TRBV7-2	TRBJ2-4	CASSATIAKNIQYF
many	TRBV6-4	TRBJ2-3	CASSDRGGYDTQYF
-	TRBV19	TRBJ2-1	CASSRTATRDEQFF
many	TRBV7-9	TRBJ1-2	CASSRDSPYGYTF
medium-sized	TRBV7-9	TRBJ2-3	CASSFLTDTQYF
many	TRBV10-1	TRBJ2-5	CASSTSGAETQYF
many	TRBV7-2	TRBJ2-6	CASSPRGQAGANVLTF
many	TRBV20-1	TRBJ1-1	CSAWGASGNTEAFF
many	TRBV6-5	TRBJ1-5	CASSYDGRQPQHF
-	TRBV3-1	TRBJ2-1	CASSLAAYNEQFF
many	TRBV6-2/TRBV6-3	TRBJ1-3	CASNRRDRALSGNTIYF
many	TRBV9	TRBJ2-3	CASSPTPGIPDTQYF
many	TRBV6-5	TRBJ2-5	CASRRTGGVQQETQYF
many	TRBV4-3	TRBJ2-7	CASSRTYSGDRGTARVGEQYF
many	TRBV5-1	TRBJ1-1	CASSLGGAETEAFF
medium-sized	TRBV12-3/TRBV12-4	TRBJ2-1	CASTPVGDRGNEQFF
many	TRBV7-9	TRBJ1-1	CASNRDAGRAEAFF
many	TRBV4-1	TRBJ1-1	CASSQEGPRNTEAFF
many	TRBV28	TRBJ2-7	CASSPLSSAYEQYF
many	TRBV20-1	TRBJ2-7	CSAAGTLAGVNEQYF
-	TRBV29-1	TRBJ2-1	CSVEELAGVDNEQFF
few	TRBV12-3/TRBV12-4	TRBJ2-7	CASTLGGGGSYEQYF
-	TRBV7-2	TRBJ2-1	CASRMRRGLREQFF
medium-sized	TRBV6-5	TRBJ2-1	CASTPDGQIDEQFF
many	TRBV6-1	TRBJ2-3	CASSALFSSTDTQYF
few	TRBV20-1	TRBJ2-3	CSATGRGDPRADTQYF
many	TRBV18	TRBJ1-6	CASSRTGKDSPLHF
few	TRBV10-3	TRBJ1-5	CAISPQGNQPQHF
many	TRBV11-3	TRBJ1-1	CASSLLPGDTEAFF
many	TRBV7-2	TRBJ2-7	CASSLMSDAAYEQYF
many	TRBV3-1	TRBJ1-2	CASSTGAYGYTF
medium-sized	TRBV6-1	TRBJ2-7	CASSEAWSPGSSYEQYF
-	TRBV2	TRBJ2-7	CASRAGITYEQYF
many	TRBV12-3/TRBV12-4	TRBJ2-3	CASTLTGLSDTQYF
many	TRBV12-3/TRBV12-4	TRBJ1-1	CASSPGARGTEAFF
many	TRBV7-6	TRBJ1-5	CASSLAGDQPQHF
many	TRBV7-6	TRBJ2-3	CASSRAGTSGTDTQYF
many	TRBV7-7	TRBJ2-2	CASRRGQGSNTGELFF
many	TRBV28	TRBJ2-1	CASSAERLAGASAYNEQFF
-	TRBV19	TRBJ2-2	CASSPQGGGATGELFF